These 8 T cell receptor beta chains were sequenced from one sample in a study of T cells after yellow fever vaccination. One entry per CDR3 protein, called by TCRdb with MiXCR from the 5' RACE reads. The sample carries 250,000 to 400,000 distinct CDR3 sequences, roughly 4% recorded once. The material was PBMCs, obtained 5 days after the yellow fever booster vaccination. The receptors here all came from a man between 18 and 29 years old who received the YFV17D yellow fever vaccine.

The sample holds many counts of this clonotype. The gene calls are TRBV7-2 and TRBJ2-7; tentative D call: TRBD2 (6 bases). Germline lookup yields CDR1 SGHTA and CDR2 FQGNSA. This CDR3 is built from 13 residues. V was pared by 3 bases and J by 6 bases, with 12 bases between. CDR3 bases: TGTGCCAGCAGCTTCCTCGGGGGTTCCGAGCAGTACGTC. The encoded protein is CASSFLGGSEQYV.

CDR3: CASSRHPSGGAINEQFF. CDR3 in DNA: TGTGCCAGCAGTAGACACCCTAGCGGGGGGGCTATCAATGAGCAGTTCTTC. V usage is TRBV27 and J usage is TRBJ2-1; 12 bases match TRBD2. Germline V lookup: CDR1 MNHEY, CDR2 SMNVEV (reference sequence). The CDR3 runs to 17 residues. Trimming cost V 5 bases and J 6 bases; bases outside gene matches: 11.

This clonotype showed up just a few times. This chain links TRBV7-9 with TRBJ1-5, with D hard to call. This CDR3 spans 15 amino acids. The V end lost 2 bases, the J end lost 2 bases, and 10 bases lay between the germline ends. Germline CDR1 and CDR2: SEHNR and FQNEAQ (reference sequence). The CDR3 protein is CASSLSIFGNQPQHF. For the CDR3, the DNA is TGTGCCAGCAGCTTAAGTATATTTGGCAATCAGCCCCAGCATTTT.

This clonotype was observed a few times. The chain links TRBV4-1 to TRBJ1-4; D is perhaps TRBD1 (5 bases). V was pared by 6 bases and J by 7 bases, with 18 bases between. CDR1 MGHRA and CDR2 YSYEKL come from the germline V gene. The CDR3 totals 15 residues. As DNA, the CDR3 is TGCGCCAGCAGGTCCGGACACGGGACGGGTGAAAAACTGTTTTTT. It yields the protein CASRSGHGTGEKLFF.

The chain recombines TRBV7-2 with TRBJ1-6; the match to TRBD1 covers 7 bases. Germline-derived CDR1 and CDR2 are SGHTA and FQGNSA. Losses at the gene ends were 5 bases for V and 10 bases for J; bases not matched to a gene: 11. There are 15 residues in the CDR3. The CDR3 is CASSTTGDTRSPLHF. CDR3 DNA sequence: TGTGCCAGCAGCACCACAGGGGACACACGGTCACCCCTCCACTTT. The full variable domain, its missing parts supplied by reference TRBV7-2 and TRBJ1-6, is GAGVSQSPSNKVTEKGKDVELRCDPISGHTALYWYRQSLGQGLEFLIYFQGNSAPDKSGLPSDRFSAERTGGSVSTLTIQRTQQEDSAVYLCASSTTGDTRSPLHFGNGTRLTVT.

At least ten counts were recorded for this clonotype. J is TRBJ2-2 and V is TRBV20-1; D may be TRBD2 (6 bases). Germline lookup yields CDR1 DFQATT and CDR2 SNEGSKA (reference sequence). The V end lost 6 bases, the J end lost 6 bases, and 29 bases lay between the germline ends. The CDR3 runs to 18 residues. The CDR3 loop is CSAPRREAGGMRAGELFF. The CDR3 DNA reads as TGCAGTGCGCCGCGACGCGAAGCGGGCGGGATGCGGGCCGGGGAGCTGTTTTTT.

This clonotype has just a few counts. V is TRBV7-2 and J is TRBJ2-2; no clear D gene. The CDR3 has 16 amino acids. Trimming took off 2 bases at V and 0 bases at J, with 10 bases between the two ends. CDR1 and CDR2 from the germline V gene are SGHTA and FQGNSA. The CDR3 loop is CASSLFMGSNTGELFF. The CDR3 DNA reads as TGTGCCAGCAGCTTATTTATGGGCTCGAACACCGGGGAGCTGTTTTTT.

At least ten counts were recorded for this clonotype. This sequence joins TRBV5-1 and TRBJ1-2; 7 bases are a match to TRBD1. Germline CDR1 SGHRS, CDR2 YFSETQ. The CDR3 sequence is 15 residues long. Unmatched junction bases numbered 10, after V lost 4 bases and J lost 4 bases. The CDR3 loop is CASSQRLQGIYGYTF. The CDR3 DNA sequence: TGCGCCAGCAGCCAACGATTACAGGGGATCTATGGCTACACCTTC.